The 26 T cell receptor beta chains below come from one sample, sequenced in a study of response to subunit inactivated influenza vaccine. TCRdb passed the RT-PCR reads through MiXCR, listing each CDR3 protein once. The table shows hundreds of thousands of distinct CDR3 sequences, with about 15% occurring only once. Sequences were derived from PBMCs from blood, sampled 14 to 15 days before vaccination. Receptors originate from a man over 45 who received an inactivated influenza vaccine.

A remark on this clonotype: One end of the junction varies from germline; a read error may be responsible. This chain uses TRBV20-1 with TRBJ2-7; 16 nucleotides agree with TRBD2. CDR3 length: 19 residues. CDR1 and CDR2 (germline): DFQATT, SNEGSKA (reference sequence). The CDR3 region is CCARDLGTSGRAFSYEQYF. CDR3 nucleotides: TGCTGTGCTAGAGATCTCGGGACTAGCGGGAGGGCTTTCTCCTACGAGCAGTACTTC.

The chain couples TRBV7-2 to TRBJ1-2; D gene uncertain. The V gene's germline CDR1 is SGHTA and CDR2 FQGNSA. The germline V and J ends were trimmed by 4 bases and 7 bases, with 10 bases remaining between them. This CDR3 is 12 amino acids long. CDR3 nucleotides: TGTGCCAGCAGCTCCAGTTCGGCTGGCTACACCTTC. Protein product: CASSSSSAGYTF.

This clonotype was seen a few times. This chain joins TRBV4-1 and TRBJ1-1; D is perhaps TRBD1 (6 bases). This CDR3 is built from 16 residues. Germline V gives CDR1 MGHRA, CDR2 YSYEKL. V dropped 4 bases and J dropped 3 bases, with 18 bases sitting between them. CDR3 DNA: TGCGCCAGCAGCCTGAAAGGGGGGGCGAAGGACACTGAAGCTTTCTTT. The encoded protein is CASSLKGGAKDTEAFF.

CDR3 coding DNA: TGCAGTGCTAGGGCGGGGGCACATGGCTACACCTTC. Its translation: CSARAGAHGYTF. V and J are TRBV20-1 and TRBJ1-2; the D gene is possibly TRBD1 (6 bases). V gave up 3 bases and J gave up 6 bases, with 11 bases separating them. The CDR3 totals 12 residues. The V gene's germline CDR1 is DFQATT and CDR2 SNEGSKA (reference sequence).

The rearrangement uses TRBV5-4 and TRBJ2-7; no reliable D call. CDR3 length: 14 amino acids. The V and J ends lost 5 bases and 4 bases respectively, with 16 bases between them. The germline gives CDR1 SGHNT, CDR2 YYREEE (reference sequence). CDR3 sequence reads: CASRGWGSPYEQYF. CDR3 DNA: TGTGCCAGCAGGGGGTGGGGTAGCCCGTACGAGCAGTACTTC.

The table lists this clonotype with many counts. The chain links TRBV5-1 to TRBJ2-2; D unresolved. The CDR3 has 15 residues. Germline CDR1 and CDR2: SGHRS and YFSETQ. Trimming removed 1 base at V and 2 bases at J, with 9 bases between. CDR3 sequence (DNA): TGCGCCAGCAGCTTGTCCCCCGTAAACACCGGGGAGCTGTTTTTT. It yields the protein CASSLSPVNTGELFF.

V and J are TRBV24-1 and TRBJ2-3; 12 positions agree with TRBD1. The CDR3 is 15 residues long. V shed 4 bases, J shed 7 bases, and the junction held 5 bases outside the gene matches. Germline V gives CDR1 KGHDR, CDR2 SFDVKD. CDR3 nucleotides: TGTGCCACCAGTGAGGGGACAGGGGGCGGAAATACGCAGTATTTT. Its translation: CATSEGTGGGNTQYF.

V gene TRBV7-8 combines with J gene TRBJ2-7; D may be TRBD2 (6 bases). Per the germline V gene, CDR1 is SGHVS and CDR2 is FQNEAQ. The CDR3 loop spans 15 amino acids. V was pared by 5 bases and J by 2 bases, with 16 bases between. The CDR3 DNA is TGTGCCAGCAGCCCAGGGTTGGGGGGAGCCTACGAGCAGTACTTC. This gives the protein CASSPGLGGAYEQYF. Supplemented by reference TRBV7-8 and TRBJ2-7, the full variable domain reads GAGVSQSPRYKVAKRGQDVALRCDPISGHVSLFWYQQALGQGPEFLTYFQNEAQLDKSGLPSDRFFAERPEGSVSTLKIQRTQQEDSAVYLCASSPGLGGAYEQYFGPGTRLTVT.

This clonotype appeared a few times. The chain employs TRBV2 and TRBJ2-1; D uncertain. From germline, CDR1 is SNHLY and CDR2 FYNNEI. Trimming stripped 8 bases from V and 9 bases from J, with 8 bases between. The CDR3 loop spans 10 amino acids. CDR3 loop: CASSRVEQFF. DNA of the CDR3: TGTGCCAGCTCCCGGGTTGAGCAGTTCTTC.

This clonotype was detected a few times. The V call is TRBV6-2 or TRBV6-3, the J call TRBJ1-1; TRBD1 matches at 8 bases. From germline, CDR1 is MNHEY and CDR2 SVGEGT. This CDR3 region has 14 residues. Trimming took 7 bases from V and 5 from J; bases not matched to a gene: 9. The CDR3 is CASTGGAFGTEAFF. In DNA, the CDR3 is TGTGCCAGCACAGGGGGCGCTTTTGGGACTGAAGCTTTCTTT.

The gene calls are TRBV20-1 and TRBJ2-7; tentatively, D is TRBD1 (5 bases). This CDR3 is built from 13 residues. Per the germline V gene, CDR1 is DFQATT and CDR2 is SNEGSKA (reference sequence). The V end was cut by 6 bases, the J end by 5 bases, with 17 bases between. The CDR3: CSAPRQGVDEQYF. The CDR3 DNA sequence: TGCAGTGCGCCCCGGCAGGGCGTGGACGAGCAGTACTTC.

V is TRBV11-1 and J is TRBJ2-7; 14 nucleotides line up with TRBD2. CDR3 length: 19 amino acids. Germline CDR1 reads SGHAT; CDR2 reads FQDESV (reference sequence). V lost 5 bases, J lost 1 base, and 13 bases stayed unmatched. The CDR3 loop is CASSGRGTSGSWGSYEQYF. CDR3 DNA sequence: TGTGCCAGCAGCGGCCGAGGGACTAGCGGGAGTTGGGGTTCCTACGAGCAGTACTTC.

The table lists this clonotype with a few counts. The CDR3 is CAISGDGTGELFF. The CDR3 DNA is TGTGCCATCAGTGGTGACGGAACCGGGGAGCTGTTTTTT. The chain employs TRBV10-3 and TRBJ2-2; D gene ambiguous. This CDR3 contains 13 residues. The V gene lost 4 bases and the J gene lost 5 bases, with 8 bases spanning the gap. The germline V gene has CDR1 ENHRY and CDR2 SYGVKD.

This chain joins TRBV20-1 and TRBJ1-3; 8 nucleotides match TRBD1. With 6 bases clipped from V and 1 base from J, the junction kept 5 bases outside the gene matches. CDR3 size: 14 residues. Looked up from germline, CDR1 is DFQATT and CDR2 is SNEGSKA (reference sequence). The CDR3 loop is CSAPGQGSGNTIYF. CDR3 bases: TGCAGTGCCCCCGGACAGGGATCTGGAAACACCATATATTTT.

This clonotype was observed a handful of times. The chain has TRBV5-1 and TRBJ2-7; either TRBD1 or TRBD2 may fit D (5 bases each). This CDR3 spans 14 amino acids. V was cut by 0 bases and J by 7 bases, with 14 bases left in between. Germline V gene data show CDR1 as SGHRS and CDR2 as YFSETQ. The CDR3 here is CASSLDRVGEEQYF. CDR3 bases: TGCGCCAGCAGCTTGGACCGGGTGGGGGAAGAGCAGTACTTC.

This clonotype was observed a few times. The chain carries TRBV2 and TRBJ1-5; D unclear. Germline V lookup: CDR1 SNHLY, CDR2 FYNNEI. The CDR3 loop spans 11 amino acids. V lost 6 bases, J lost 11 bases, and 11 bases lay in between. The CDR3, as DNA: TGTGCCAGCAGCGCGATCGGGTCCCAGCATTTT. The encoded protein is CASSAIGSQHF.

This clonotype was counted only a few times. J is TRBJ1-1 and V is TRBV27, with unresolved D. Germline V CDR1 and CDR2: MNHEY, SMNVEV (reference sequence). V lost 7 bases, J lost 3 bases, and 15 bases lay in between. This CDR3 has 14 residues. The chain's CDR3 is CASTPRPGDTEAFF. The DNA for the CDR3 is TGTGCCAGCACCCCTCGGCCGGGTGACACTGAAGCTTTCTTT.

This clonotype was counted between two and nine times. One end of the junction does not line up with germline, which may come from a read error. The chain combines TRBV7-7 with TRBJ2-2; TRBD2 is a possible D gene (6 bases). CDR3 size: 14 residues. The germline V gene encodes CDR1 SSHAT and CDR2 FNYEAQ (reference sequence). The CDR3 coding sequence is TGTGCTAGCAGACCGGGACTTAACACCGGGGAGCTGTTTTTT. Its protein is CASRPGLNTGELFF.

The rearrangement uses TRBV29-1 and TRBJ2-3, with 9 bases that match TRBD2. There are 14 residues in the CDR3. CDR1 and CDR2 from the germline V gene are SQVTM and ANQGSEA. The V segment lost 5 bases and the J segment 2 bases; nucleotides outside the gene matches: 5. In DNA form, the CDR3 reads TGCAGCGTTCGACTAGCGGATTCCACAGATACGCAGTATTTT. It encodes CSVRLADSTDTQYF.

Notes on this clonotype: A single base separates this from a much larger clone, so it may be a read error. CDR3 amino acids: CSALAGDHTGELYF. The DNA of the CDR3 is TGCAGCGCCCTCGCGGGGGACCACACCGGGGAGCTGTATTTT. This chain links TRBV29-1 with TRBJ2-2, with 7 positions matching TRBD2. The germline V gene encodes CDR1 SQVTM and CDR2 ANQGSEA. The CDR3 is made up of 14 amino acids.

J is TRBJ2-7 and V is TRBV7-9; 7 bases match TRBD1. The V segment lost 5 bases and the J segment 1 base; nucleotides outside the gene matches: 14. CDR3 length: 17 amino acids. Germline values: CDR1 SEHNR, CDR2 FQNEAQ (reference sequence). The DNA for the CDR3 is TGTGCCAGCAGCAACACCGGGACAGACAATCCTTCCTACGAGCAGTACTTC. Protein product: CASSNTGTDNPSYEQYF.

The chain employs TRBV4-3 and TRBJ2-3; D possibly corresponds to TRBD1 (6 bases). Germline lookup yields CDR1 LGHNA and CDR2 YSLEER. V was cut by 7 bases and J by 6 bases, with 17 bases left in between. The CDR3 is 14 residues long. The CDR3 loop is CASTSVTGTDTQYF. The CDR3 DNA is TGCGCCAGCACCTCGGTGACAGGAACGGATACGCAGTATTTT.

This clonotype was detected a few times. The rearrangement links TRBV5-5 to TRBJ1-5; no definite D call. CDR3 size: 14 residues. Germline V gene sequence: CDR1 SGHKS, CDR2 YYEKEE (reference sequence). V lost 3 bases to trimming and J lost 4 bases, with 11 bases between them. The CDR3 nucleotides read TGTGCCAGCAGCTCCGGCTGGGGAAATCAGCCCCAGCATTTT. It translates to CASSSGWGNQPQHF.

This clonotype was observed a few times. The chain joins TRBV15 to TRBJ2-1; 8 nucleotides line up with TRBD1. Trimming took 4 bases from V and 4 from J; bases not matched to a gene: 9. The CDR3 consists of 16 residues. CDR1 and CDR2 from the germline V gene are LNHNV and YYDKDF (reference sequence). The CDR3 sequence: CATSNRRDRYYNEQFF. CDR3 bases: TGTGCCACCAGCAACCGCCGGGACAGGTATTACAATGAGCAGTTCTTC.

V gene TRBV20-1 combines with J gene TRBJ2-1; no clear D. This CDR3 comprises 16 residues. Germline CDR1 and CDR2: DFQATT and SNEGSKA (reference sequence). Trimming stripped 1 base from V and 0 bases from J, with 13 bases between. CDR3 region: CSARVIERSSYNEQFF. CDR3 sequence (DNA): TGCAGTGCTAGAGTGATCGAGCGAAGCTCCTACAATGAGCAGTTCTTC.

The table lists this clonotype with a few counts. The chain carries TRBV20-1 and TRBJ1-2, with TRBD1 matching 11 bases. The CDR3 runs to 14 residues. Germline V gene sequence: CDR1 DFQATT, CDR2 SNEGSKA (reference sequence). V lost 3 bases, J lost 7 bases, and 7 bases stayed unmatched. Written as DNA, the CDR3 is TGCAGTGCTAGCCCGGGACAGGGGGTTACTGGCTACACCTTC. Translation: CSASPGQGVTGYTF.